This entry lists 20 T cell receptor beta chains sequenced from one sample in a study of spatial heterogeneity in lung cancer. Time point of the sample: sample taken at primary tumor resection. Researchers sequenced whole RNA taken from tumor, nontumor lung or frozen PBMC without sorting. One entry per CDR3 protein results from TCRdb running MiXCR on the 5' RACE reads. In the table there are about 6,100 distinct CDR3 sequences, around 13% of which are singletons. The sequences come from normal lung tissue next to the tumor, collected at surgery. Receptors were obtained from a male donor with early-stage non-small cell lung cancer.

This clonotype came up a few times. The chain combines TRBV25-1 with TRBJ2-7; D is perhaps TRBD1 (5 bases). The germline V and J ends were trimmed by 6 bases and 4 bases, with 7 bases remaining between them. CDR3 length: 11 residues. Germline assignment: CDR1 MGHDK and CDR2 SYGVNS. As DNA, the CDR3 is TGTGCCAGCAGGCAGGGTTACGAGCAGTACTTC. It specifies CASRQGYEQYF.

The chain recombines TRBV27 with TRBJ1-1, with a tentative D call TRBD1 (5 bases). Per germline, CDR1 MNHEY and CDR2 SMNVEV (reference sequence). The V end was cut by 4 bases, the J end by 2 bases, with 8 bases between. This CDR3 is built from 13 residues. CDR3 protein: CASSWQGNTEAFF. For the CDR3, the DNA is TGTGCCAGCAGTTGGCAGGGCAACACTGAAGCTTTCTTT.

This clonotype came up many times. The rearrangement joins TRBV12-5 to TRBJ2-5; TRBD1 matches 8 bases. The V gene's germline CDR1 is LGHNT and CDR2 FRNRAP. The CDR3 is 15 amino acids. V shed 2 bases, J shed 1 base, and the junction held 3 bases outside the gene matches. As DNA, the CDR3 is TGTGCTAGTGGTTTGAGGGGGACAGGCCAAGAGACCCAGTACTTC. Translation gives CASGLRGTGQETQYF.

This clonotype occurred many times. The chain employs TRBV27 and TRBJ2-1; 11 nucleotides align to TRBD2. Germline V lookup: CDR1 MNHEY, CDR2 SMNVEV (reference sequence). The V gene end was trimmed by 5 bases and the J gene end by 8 bases; junction bases not matched to a gene: 8. The CDR3 has 15 amino acids. This CDR3 reads CASSPGTSGGDEQFF. The CDR3 region has the DNA TGTGCCAGCAGTCCCGGGACTAGCGGAGGGGATGAGCAGTTCTTC.

This clonotype was detected a few times. V gene TRBV7-8 combines with J gene TRBJ2-1; 8 bases map to TRBD2. Germline CDR1 reads SGHVS; CDR2 reads FQNEAQ. The CDR3 is 16 amino acids. J lost 8 bases, V lost 3 bases, and 12 bases had no gene match. In nucleotides, the CDR3 is TGTGCCAGCAGCTTTCGGGGGACTAGAGGCGGTCATGAGCAGTTCTTC. Translating it yields CASSFRGTRGGHEQFF.

This clonotype was seen repeatedly, ten times or more. The chain has TRBV18 and TRBJ1-1; a possible D gene is TRBD1 (5 bases). The CDR3 loop spans 11 amino acids. Germline V lookup: CDR1 KGHSH, CDR2 LQKENI. The ends were cut back, 3 bases at V and 10 bases at J, with 9 bases in the middle. The CDR3: CASSPGVVAFF. CDR3 DNA: TGTGCCAGCTCACCGGGGGTGGTAGCTTTCTTT.

Judged by abundance, this clonotype is medium-sized (0.01 to 0.1%). The chain couples TRBV24-1 to TRBJ2-3; D might be TRBD2 (6 bases). This CDR3 has 16 residues. Germline V gives CDR1 KGHDR, CDR2 SFDVKD. The germline V and J ends were trimmed by 5 bases and 2 bases, with 16 bases remaining between them. Here the CDR3 reads CATSGGLLATTDTQYF. The CDR3 coding sequence is TGTGCCACCAGTGGTGGCCTTCTAGCGACCACAGATACGCAGTATTTT.

This clonotype was seen at least ten times. The DNA of the CDR3 is TGTGCCAGCAGGGGAGCCGGGGAGCTGTTTTTT. Translating gives CASRGAGELFF. V usage is TRBV7-9 and J usage is TRBJ2-2; the D gene is possibly TRBD2 (5 bases). The V end was cut by 6 bases, the J end by 6 bases, with 5 bases between. The V gene's germline CDR1 is SEHNR and CDR2 FQNEAQ (reference sequence). The CDR3 runs to 11 residues.

This clonotype is termed medium-sized. V usage is TRBV20-1 and J usage is TRBJ2-7, with 9 bases aligning to TRBD1. Germline V CDR1 and CDR2: DFQATT, SNEGSKA (reference sequence). Unmatched junction bases numbered 15, after V lost 8 bases and J lost 7 bases. The CDR3 length is 14 residues. The CDR3 protein is CSFTPGTGSVEQYF. The CDR3 nucleotides read TGCAGTTTTACACCCGGGACAGGGAGTGTAGAGCAGTACTTC.

This clonotype was picked up a small number of times. The chain carries TRBV27 and TRBJ2-7; 9 bases are shared with TRBD2. Germline V lookup: CDR1 MNHEY, CDR2 SMNVEV (reference sequence). The CDR3 is 15 residues long. Trimming took 3 bases from V and 3 from J; bases not matched to a gene: 6. CDR3 DNA: TGTGCCAGCAGTTTCCGGCGGGAGGGATACTACGAGCAGTACTTC. Its protein product is CASSFRREGYYEQYF.

This clonotype was counted ten times or more. V gene TRBV11-2 combines with J gene TRBJ1-1; D possibly corresponds to TRBD1 (5 bases). The germline V gene has CDR1 SGHAT and CDR2 FQNNGV. The CDR3 contains 15 residues. V was shortened by 5 bases and J by 3 bases, with 16 bases between the two germline ends. The CDR3 sequence: CASSPARGTDTEAFF. DNA for the CDR3: TGTGCCAGCAGCCCTGCCCGGGGGACGGACACTGAAGCTTTCTTT.

This clonotype was observed many times. The rearrangement uses TRBV20-1 and TRBJ2-7; D gene unclear. The CDR3 has 14 residues. Trimming took off 0 bases at V and 4 bases at J, with 13 bases between the two ends. CDR1 is DFQATT and CDR2 is SNEGSKA in the germline V gene (reference sequence). The CDR3 spells CSARDYDNPYEQYF. CDR3 in DNA: TGCAGTGCTAGAGATTATGATAACCCGTACGAGCAGTACTTC.

The table lists this clonotype with many counts. The V and J genes are TRBV7-9 and TRBJ1-5; TRBD1 is a possible D gene (5 bases). The V and J ends lost 4 bases and 3 bases respectively, with 7 bases between them. CDR3 length: 13 residues. Looked up from germline, CDR1 is SEHNR and CDR2 is FQNEAQ (reference sequence). The chain's CDR3 is CASSSGTNQPQHF. CDR3 nucleotides: TGTGCCAGCAGCTCCGGGACCAATCAGCCCCAGCATTTT.

At least ten counts were recorded for this clonotype. V and J are TRBV7-9 and TRBJ2-5, with 7 bases that match TRBD2. This CDR3 is 16 amino acids long. J gave up 0 bases and V 3 bases, and 7 bases lay outside the gene matches. From germline, CDR1 is SEHNR and CDR2 FQNEAQ (reference sequence). CDR3 region: CASSFGSGTYQETQYF. CDR3 DNA: TGTGCCAGCAGCTTTGGCAGCGGGACCTACCAAGAGACCCAGTACTTC. Using reference TRBV7-9 and TRBJ2-5 for the parts outside the CDR3, the full variable domain is DTGVSQNPRHKITKRGQNVTFRCDPISEHNRLYWYRQTLGQGPEFLTYFQNEAQLEKSRLLSDRFSAERPKGSFSTLEIQRTEQGDSAMYLCASSFGSGTYQETQYFGPGTRLLVL.

This clonotype is labeled as medium-sized. V is TRBV27 and J is TRBJ2-3; D not resolved. CDR1 MNHEY and CDR2 SMNVEV come from the germline V gene (reference sequence). There are 14 residues in the CDR3. Trimming removed 3 bases from V and 6 bases from J, with 13 bases in between. Here the CDR3 DNA reads TGTGCCAGCAGTTTTTTTCTAGAGTCGGATACGCAGTATTTT. Its protein is CASSFFLESDTQYF.

This clonotype appeared a few times. The CDR3 reads CASSLVGFGPVAEAFF. The CDR3 bases are TGTGCCAGCAGCTTAGTAGGCTTTGGGCCCGTGGCTGAAGCTTTCTTT. The gene calls are TRBV7-8 and TRBJ1-1; D not resolved. Germline V gene lookup returns CDR1 SGHVS and CDR2 FQNEAQ. The V and J ends lost 1 base and 6 bases respectively, with 18 bases between them. The CDR3 runs to 16 residues.

In its sample, this clonotype was seen many times. The chain carries TRBV7-3 and TRBJ1-1; D is undetermined. Germline CDR1 and CDR2: SGHTA and FQGTGA. The CDR3 has 13 residues. With 6 bases removed from V and 1 base from J, the gap between germline ends came to 9 bases. The chain's CDR3 is CASSQGRNTEAFF. As DNA, the CDR3 is TGTGCCAGCAGTCAAGGGCGGAACACTGAAGCTTTCTTT.

This clonotype ranks as medium-sized. The chain recombines TRBV7-8 with TRBJ2-3, with 9 bases matching TRBD2. Per the germline V gene, CDR1 is SGHVS and CDR2 is FQNEAQ. V was clipped by 2 bases and J by 2 bases; unmatched bases: 20. The CDR3 has 21 residues. CDR3 DNA: TGTGCCAGCAGCTTAATCGTTCCAATAGAGTCTAGCGGGGACTACACAGATACGCAGTATTTT. The encoded protein is CASSLIVPIESSGDYTDTQYF.

By share of the sample, this clonotype is medium-sized. This chain connects TRBV11-2 to TRBJ2-1; 7 bases are a match to TRBD1. V lost 0 bases to trimming and J lost 9 bases; unmatched junction nucleotides: 14. Germline loops: CDR1 SGHAT, CDR2 FQNNGV. The CDR3 covers 17 residues. CDR3 residues: CASSLDRPSPQGSEQFF. DNA for the CDR3: TGTGCCAGCAGCTTAGATCGTCCTAGCCCACAGGGGAGTGAGCAGTTCTTC.

This clonotype was seen at least ten times. The chain joins TRBV29-1 to TRBJ2-7; tentatively, D is TRBD2 (6 bases). Trimming shortened V by 2 bases and J by 3 bases, and 11 bases separated the two germline ends. The CDR3 runs to 13 residues. Germline V gives CDR1 SQVTM, CDR2 ANQGSEA. The CDR3 DNA follows: TGCAGCGTTGAATTGGGACTTGGCTACGAGCAGTACTTC. Protein: CSVELGLGYEQYF.